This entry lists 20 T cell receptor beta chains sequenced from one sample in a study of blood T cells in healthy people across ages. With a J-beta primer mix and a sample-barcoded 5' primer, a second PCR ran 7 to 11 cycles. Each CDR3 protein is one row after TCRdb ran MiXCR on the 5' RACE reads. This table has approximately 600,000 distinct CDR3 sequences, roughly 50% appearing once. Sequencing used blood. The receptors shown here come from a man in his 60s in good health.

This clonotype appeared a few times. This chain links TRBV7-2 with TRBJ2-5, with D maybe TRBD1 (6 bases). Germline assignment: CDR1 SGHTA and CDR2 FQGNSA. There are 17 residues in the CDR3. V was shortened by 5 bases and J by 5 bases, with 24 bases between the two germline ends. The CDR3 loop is CASSLRARQGMWETQYF. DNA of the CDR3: TGTGCCAGCAGCCTAAGGGCTCGCCAGGGGATGTGGGAGACCCAGTACTTC. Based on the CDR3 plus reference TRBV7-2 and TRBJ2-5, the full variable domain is GAGVSQSPSNKVTEKGKDVELRCDPISGHTALYWYRQSLGQGLEFLIYFQGNSAPDKSGLPSDRFSAERTGGSVSTLTIQRTQQEDSAVYLCASSLRARQGMWETQYFGPGTRLLVL.

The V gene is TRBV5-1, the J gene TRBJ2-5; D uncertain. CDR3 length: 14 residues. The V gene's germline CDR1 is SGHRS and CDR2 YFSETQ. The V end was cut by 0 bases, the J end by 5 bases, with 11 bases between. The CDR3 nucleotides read TGCGCCAGCAGCTTGGGGACGGTCCTGGAGACCCAGTACTTC. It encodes CASSLGTVLETQYF.

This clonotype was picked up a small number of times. As DNA, the CDR3 is TGTGCCAGCAGTTTTAGACAGGGTCATGGCGAGCAGTACTTC. It translates to CASSFRQGHGEQYF. This chain connects TRBV12-3 or TRBV12-4 to TRBJ2-5; 7 bases match TRBD1. The J call may not be correct, given that the DNA end is closer to TRBJ2-7. This CDR3 has 14 residues.

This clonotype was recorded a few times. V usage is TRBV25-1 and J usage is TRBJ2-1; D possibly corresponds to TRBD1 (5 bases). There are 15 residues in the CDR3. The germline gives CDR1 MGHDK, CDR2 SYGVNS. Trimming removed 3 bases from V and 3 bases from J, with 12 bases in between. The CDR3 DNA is TGTGCCAGCAGTGAGTTTTCAGGGCACTACAATGAGCAGTTCTTC. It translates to CASSEFSGHYNEQFF.

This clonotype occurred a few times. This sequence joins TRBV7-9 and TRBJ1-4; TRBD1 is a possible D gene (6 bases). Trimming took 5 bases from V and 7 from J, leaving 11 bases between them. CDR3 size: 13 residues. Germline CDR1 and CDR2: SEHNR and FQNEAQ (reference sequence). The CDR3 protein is CASSNTGIEKLFF. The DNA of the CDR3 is TGTGCCAGCAGCAACACAGGGATTGAAAAACTGTTTTTT.

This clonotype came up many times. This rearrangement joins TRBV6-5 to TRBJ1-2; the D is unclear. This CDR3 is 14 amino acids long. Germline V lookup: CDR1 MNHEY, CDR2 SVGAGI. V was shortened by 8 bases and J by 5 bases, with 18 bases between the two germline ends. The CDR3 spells CASAYQLGPYGYTF. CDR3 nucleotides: TGTGCCAGCGCCTACCAACTCGGTCCTTATGGCTACACCTTC.

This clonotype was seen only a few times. DNA of the CDR3: TGTGCCAGCAGTTACTTTGCGGACCTCTACAATGAGCAGTTCTTC. It encodes CASSYFADLYNEQFF. The gene calls are TRBV6-2 or TRBV6-3 and TRBJ2-1; D is undetermined. CDR1 and CDR2 (germline): MNHEY, SVGEGT. V lost 1 base and J 3 bases, leaving 10 bases between the germline ends. The CDR3 is 15 residues long.

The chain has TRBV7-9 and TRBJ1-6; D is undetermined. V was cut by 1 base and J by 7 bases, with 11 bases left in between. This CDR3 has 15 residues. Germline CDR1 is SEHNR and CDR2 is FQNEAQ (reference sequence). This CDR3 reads CASSLGPVENSPLHF. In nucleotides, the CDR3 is TGTGCCAGCAGCTTAGGTCCGGTTGAGAATTCACCCCTCCACTTT.

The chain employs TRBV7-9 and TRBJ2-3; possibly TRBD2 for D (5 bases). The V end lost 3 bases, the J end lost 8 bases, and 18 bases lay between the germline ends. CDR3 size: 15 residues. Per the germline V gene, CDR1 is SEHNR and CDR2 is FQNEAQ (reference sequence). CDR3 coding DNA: TGTGCCAGCAGCTTCGATGAGGGTTTGACGGGTACGCAGTATTTT. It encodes CASSFDEGLTGTQYF.

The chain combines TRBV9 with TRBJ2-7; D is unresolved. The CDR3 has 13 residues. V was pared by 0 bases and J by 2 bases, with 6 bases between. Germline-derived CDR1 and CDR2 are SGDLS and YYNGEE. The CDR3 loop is CASSVGHTYEQYF. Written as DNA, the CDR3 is TGTGCCAGCAGCGTAGGACACACCTACGAGCAGTACTTC.

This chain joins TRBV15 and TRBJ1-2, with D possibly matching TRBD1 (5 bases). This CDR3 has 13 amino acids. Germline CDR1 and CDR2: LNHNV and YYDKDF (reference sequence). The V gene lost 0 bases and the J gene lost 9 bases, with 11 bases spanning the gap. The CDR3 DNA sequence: TGTGCCACCAGCAGAGATAGTCGGGGGAGCTACACCTTC. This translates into CATSRDSRGSYTF.

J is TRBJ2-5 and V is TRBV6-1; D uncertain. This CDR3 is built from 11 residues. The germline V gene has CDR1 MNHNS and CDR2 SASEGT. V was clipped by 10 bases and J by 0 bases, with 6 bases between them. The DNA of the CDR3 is TGTGCCACACGGCACCAAGAGACCCAGTACTTC. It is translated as CATRHQETQYF.

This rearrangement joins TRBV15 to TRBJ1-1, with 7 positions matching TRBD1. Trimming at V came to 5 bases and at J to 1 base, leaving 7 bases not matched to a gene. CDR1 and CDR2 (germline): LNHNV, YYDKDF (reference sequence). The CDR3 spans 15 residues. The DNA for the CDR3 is TGTGCCACCAGCGAAAAGACAGGGTGGAACACTGAAGCTTTCTTT. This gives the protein CATSEKTGWNTEAFF.

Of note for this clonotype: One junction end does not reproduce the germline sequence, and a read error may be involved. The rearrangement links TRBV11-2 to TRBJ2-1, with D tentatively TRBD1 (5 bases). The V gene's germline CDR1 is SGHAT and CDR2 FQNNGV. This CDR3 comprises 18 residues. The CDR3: CASSLGAPPTEVYNEQFF. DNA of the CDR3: TGCGCCAGCAGCTTAGGAGCCCCCCCGACAGAAGTCTACAATGAGCAGTTCTTC.

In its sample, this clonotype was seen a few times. Here the CDR3 reads CASSVRGGEQFF. Here the CDR3 DNA reads TGTGCCAGCAGCGTCAGGGGAGGTGAGCAGTTCTTC. The chain joins TRBV11-3 to TRBJ2-1, with D perhaps matching TRBD1 or TRBD2 (6 bases each). CDR3 length: 12 amino acids. Trimming stripped 5 bases from V and 9 bases from J, with 11 bases between. CDR1 is SGHNT, CDR2 YENEEA, per germline.

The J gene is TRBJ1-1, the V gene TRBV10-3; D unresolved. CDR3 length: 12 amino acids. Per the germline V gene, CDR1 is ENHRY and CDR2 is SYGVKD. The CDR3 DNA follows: TGTGTCTCCCGGGAGGTGAACACTGAAGCTTTCTTT. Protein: CVSREVNTEAFF.

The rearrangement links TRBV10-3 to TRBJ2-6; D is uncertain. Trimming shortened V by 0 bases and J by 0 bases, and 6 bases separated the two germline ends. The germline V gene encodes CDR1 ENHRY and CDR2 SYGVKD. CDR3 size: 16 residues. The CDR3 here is CAISESKSSGANVLTF. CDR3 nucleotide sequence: TGTGCCATCAGTGAGTCGAAGAGCTCTGGGGCCAACGTCCTGACTTTC.

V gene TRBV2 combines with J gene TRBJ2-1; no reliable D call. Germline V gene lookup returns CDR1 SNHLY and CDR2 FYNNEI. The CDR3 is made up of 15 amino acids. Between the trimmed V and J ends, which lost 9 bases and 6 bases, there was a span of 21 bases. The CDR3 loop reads CARPTTSPAGNEQFF. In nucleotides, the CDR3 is TGTGCCAGACCCACAACATCCCCAGCCGGCAATGAGCAGTTCTTC.

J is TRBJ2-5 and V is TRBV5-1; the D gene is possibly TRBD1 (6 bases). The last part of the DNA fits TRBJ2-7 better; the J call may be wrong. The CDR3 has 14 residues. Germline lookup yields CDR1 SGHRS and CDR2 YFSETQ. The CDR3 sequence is CASSLDRAADEQYF. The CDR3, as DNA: TGCGCCAGCAGCTTGGACAGGGCCGCCGACGAGCAGTACTTC.

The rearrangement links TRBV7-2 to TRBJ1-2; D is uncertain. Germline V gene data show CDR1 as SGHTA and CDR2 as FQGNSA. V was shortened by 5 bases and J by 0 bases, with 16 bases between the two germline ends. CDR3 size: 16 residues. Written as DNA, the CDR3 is TGTGCCAGCAGCCTTCGTTTGAGGATGACTAACTATGGCTACACCTTC. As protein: CASSLRLRMTNYGYTF. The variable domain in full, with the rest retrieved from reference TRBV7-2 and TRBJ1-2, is GAGVSQSPSNKVTEKGKDVELRCDPISGHTALYWYRQSLGQGLEFLIYFQGNSAPDKSGLPSDRFSAERTGGSVSTLTIQRTQQEDSAVYLCASSLRLRMTNYGYTFGSGTRLTVV.